The clone carrying this TCR beta chain was picked up a small number of times. Its matching antigen is unknown. The CDR3 consists of 14 residues. With 4 bases clipped from V and 1 base from J, the junction kept 4 bases outside the gene matches. Germline V gene sequence: CDR1 SGHRS, CDR2 YFSETQ. These data belong to a study of cytomegalovirus exposure and HLA in healthy donors. PCR used 60 Vbeta primers and 13 Jbeta primers. Clones were sequenced by immunoSEQ multiplex PCR, and TCRdb holds only the in-frame ones, with some missing. The data show some 150,000 clones, 75% to 80% seen once. Study-level results: Cytomegalovirus association was listed for about 160 TCR beta chains. Apparent HLA restriction characterized most CMV-associated TCR beta chains in a later analysis. The authors judged a highly shared variant cluster likely a sequencing artifact. One variant, a missense change in DCLRE1C, was linked in a later analysis to TCR beta V- and J-gene trimming.

The clonotype originates from a man between 35 and 55 years old in good health and CMV-seropositive. The rearrangement uses TRBV5-1 and TRBJ2-7, with TRBD1 identical over 8 bases. The sample consisted of PBMCs. CDR3 DNA sequence: TGCGCCAGCAGCCTGGACAGGGTGTCCTACGAGCAGTACTTC. Translated, it gives CASSLDRVSYEQYF.